Below, 10 T cell receptor beta chains from the same sample are listed, as sequenced in a study of radiotherapy plus CTLA-4 blockade in lung cancer. Profiling relied on immunoSEQ multiplex PCR, and the TCRdb table lists in-frame clones only, not all of them. The repertoire consists of roughly 98,000 clones, with around 81% occurring once and the leading ten covering roughly 15%. The material sequenced was peripheral blood, taken from a patient treated with radiotherapy plus ipilimumab. The source is a human donor with non-small cell lung cancer that progressed on radiotherapy plus ipilimumab.

The rearrangement uses TRBV6-5 and TRBJ2-3, with TRBD1 matching over 11 bases. CDR3 length: 16 residues. The ends lost 2 bases at V and 4 bases at J; junction bases unmatched: 5. CDR1 is MNHEY, CDR2 SVGAGI, per germline. The CDR3 DNA reads TGTGCCAGCAGTTACCCCGGACAGGGGGCTGCAGATACGCAGTATTTT. Translated, it gives CASSYPGQGAADTQYF.

This rearrangement joins TRBV15 to TRBJ1-2; maybe TRBD1 (5 bases). Trimming took 3 bases from V and 1 from J, leaving 12 bases between them. There are 15 residues in the CDR3. CDR1 is LNHNV, CDR2 YYDKDF, per germline (reference sequence). Here the CDR3 reads CATSRTVGLNYGYTF. Written as DNA, the CDR3 is TGTGCCACCAGCAGGACCGTGGGGCTTAACTATGGCTACACCTTC.

In its sample, this clone was seen once. This chain's CDR3 is CASSLALAQPQHF. For the CDR3, the DNA is TGTGCCAGCAGCTTAGCCCTAGCTCAGCCCCAGCATTTT. This chain connects TRBV7-2 to TRBJ1-5; D gene unclear. V was pared by 0 bases and J by 6 bases, with 6 bases between. This CDR3 contains 13 residues. Germline V gives CDR1 SGHTA, CDR2 FQGNSA.

The chain couples TRBV7-2 to TRBJ2-6; 7 positions agree with TRBD1. V dropped 5 bases and J dropped 0; count of bases not matched to a gene: 7. The CDR3 consists of 17 residues. CDR1 is SGHTA, CDR2 FQGNSA, per germline. The CDR3 loop is CASSPQGDPSGANVLTF. The DNA of the CDR3 is TGTGCCAGCAGCCCCCAGGGGGACCCCTCTGGGGCCAACGTCCTGACTTTC. Full variable domain (missing parts from reference TRBV7-2 and TRBJ2-6): GAGVSQSPSNKVTEKGKDVELRCDPISGHTALYWYRQSLGQGLEFLIYFQGNSAPDKSGLPSDRFSAERTGGSVSTLTIQRTQQEDSAVYLCASSPQGDPSGANVLTFGAGSRLTVL.

The chain has TRBV5-6 and TRBJ1-1; no clear D. Germline CDR1 and CDR2: SGHDT and YYEEEE. This CDR3 is 15 amino acids long. V lost 4 bases, J lost 5 bases, and 18 bases lay in between. As DNA, the CDR3 is TGTGCCAGCAGCCCTCGCGGACGGCCGATTACTGAAGCTTTCTTT. Its translation: CASSPRGRPITEAFF.

This clone was detected only once. Written as DNA, the CDR3 is TGCGCCAGCAGGCCCGACAGTTTCACCGGGGAGCTGTTTTTT. Translation: CASRPDSFTGELFF. The V call is TRBV5-1, the J call TRBJ2-2; possible D gene TRBD1, 5 bases. This CDR3 has 14 amino acids. The germline V gene has CDR1 SGHRS and CDR2 YFSETQ. V lost 5 bases to trimming and J lost 4 bases, with 12 bases between them.

The chain joins TRBV30 to TRBJ2-1; D remains unclear. The CDR3 has 14 residues. Germline lookup yields CDR1 GTSNPN and CDR2 SVGIG (reference sequence). Trimming cost V 0 bases and J 8 bases, with 14 bases left between them. CDR3 sequence reads: CAWSVLGRGYEQFF. DNA of the CDR3: TGTGCCTGGAGTGTATTGGGCCGAGGTTATGAGCAGTTCTTC.

This chain joins TRBV29-1 and TRBJ2-5; TRBD1 matches at 11 bases. Germline CDR1 SQVTM, CDR2 ANQGSEA. The trim removed 7 bases at V and 4 bases at J, leaving 5 bases unmatched. This CDR3 has 13 residues. The DNA of the CDR3 is TGCAGCGCTGAGGACAGGGGGCGAGAGACCCAGTACTTC. It is translated as CSAEDRGRETQYF.

V usage is TRBV5-5 and J usage is TRBJ2-1; a weak D match, TRBD2 (6 bases). Looked up from germline, CDR1 is SGHKS and CDR2 is YYEKEE (reference sequence). V gave up 3 bases and J gave up 7 bases, with 8 bases separating them. The CDR3 covers 12 residues. CDR3 residues: CASSWGVNEQFF. The CDR3 DNA sequence: TGTGCCAGCAGCTGGGGGGTTAATGAGCAGTTCTTC.

This chain connects TRBV6-5 to TRBJ2-5; D assignment may be TRBD1 or TRBD2 (5 bases each). The CDR3 is 14 residues long. Germline CDR1 reads MNHEY; CDR2 reads SVGAGI. Between the trimmed V and J ends, which lost 6 bases and 4 bases, there was a span of 15 bases. The CDR3 reads CASRRGHPRETQYF. The CDR3 region has the DNA TGTGCCAGCAGGAGGGGTCATCCAAGAGAGACCCAGTACTTC.